In its sample, the clone carrying this TCR beta chain was seen a few times. Its matching antigen is unknown. Treatment indicated: about 20 received Ad26.COV2.S at low or high dose, single or two shots; 5 received placebo; per-sample allocation not given. Following the first vaccine or placebo injection, samples were taken on day 63. This vaccine is an Ad26 vector that expresses the Wuhan-strain SARS-CoV-2 spike. The CDR3 runs 14 residues. In germline, CDR1 is KGHSH, CDR2 LQKENI. After removal of 5 bases from V and 5 bases from J, the junction contained 7 bases not matched to a gene. This sample is part of a study of Ad26.COV2.S vaccination and SARS-CoV-2 variants. Findings and limits, study-wide: Substantial response breadth was reportedly seen for spike-specific CD8+ and CD4+ T cells after vaccination.

Assay: immunoSEQ multiplex PCR; the TCRdb copy retains only in-frame clones and omits some. Of about 350,000 clones in the sample, less than 90% were seen once. The clonotype originates from a person aged 18-60 years who received the Ad26.COV2.S COVID-19 vaccine or a placebo. Specimen: peripheral blood, collected in a trial of Ad26.COV2.S vaccine versus placebo. The J gene is TRBJ1-1, the V gene TRBV18, with 8 bases that match TRBD1. This chain's CDR3 is CASSMTGDRTEAFF. In DNA, the CDR3 is TGTGCCAGCTCAATGACAGGGGATAGGACTGAAGCTTTCTTT.